This T cell receptor beta chain came from a study of shared clonotypes between healthy human individuals. Overall study: The study enrolled a couple of women and three men aged 18 to 49. General study results and limits: An anticipated effect of sequencing depth on clonotype sharing among donors was recognized. Naive subsets generally exceeded memory subsets in estimated richness.

V was shortened by 3 bases and J by 1 base, with 6 bases between the two germline ends. This CDR3 has 13 amino acids. The germline CDR1 and CDR2 sequences are MNHNS and SASEGT. Comment on this clone: Its antigen is unknown.

Donors comprised healthy HIV-negative adults lacking recent acute infections or vaccinations. Method: immunoSEQ multiplex PCR; TCRdb's copy keeps in-frame clones and lacks some. The table records fewer than 2.5 million clones, roughly 93% of them present only once. Sequencing used naive CD4+ T cells from PBMCs. The subset was: CD45RA+ positively selected. V and J are TRBV6-1 and TRBJ2-5; D might be TRBD1 (6 bases). This TCR was recovered from a man younger than 35 in good health. Some clones in this sample may be carry-over from other donors' samples. CDR3 in DNA: TGTGCCAGCAGTGACAGGGGCCAAGAGACCCAGTACTTC. Amino acid sequence: CASSDRGQETQYF.